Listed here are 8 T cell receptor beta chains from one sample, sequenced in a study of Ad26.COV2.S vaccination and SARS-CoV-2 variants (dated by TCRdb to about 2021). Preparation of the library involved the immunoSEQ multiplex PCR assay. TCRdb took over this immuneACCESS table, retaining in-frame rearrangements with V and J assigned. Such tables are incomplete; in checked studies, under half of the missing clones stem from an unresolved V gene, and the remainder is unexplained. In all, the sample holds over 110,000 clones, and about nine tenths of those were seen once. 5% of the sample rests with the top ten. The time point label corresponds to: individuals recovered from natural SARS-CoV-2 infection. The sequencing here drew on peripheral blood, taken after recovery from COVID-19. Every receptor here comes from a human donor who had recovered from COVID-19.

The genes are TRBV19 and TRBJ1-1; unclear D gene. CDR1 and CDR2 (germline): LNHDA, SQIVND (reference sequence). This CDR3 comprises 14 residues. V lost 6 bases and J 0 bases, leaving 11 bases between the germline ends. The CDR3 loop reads CASSVQGMNTEAFF. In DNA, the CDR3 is TGTGCCAGTAGCGTACAAGGGATGAACACTGAAGCTTTCTTT.

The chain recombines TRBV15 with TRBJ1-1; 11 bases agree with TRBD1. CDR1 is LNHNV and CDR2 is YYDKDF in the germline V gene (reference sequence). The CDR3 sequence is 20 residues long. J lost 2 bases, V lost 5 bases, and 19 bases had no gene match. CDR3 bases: TGTGCCACCAGCGGGCCGGGACAGGGGGTGAACCAACTGATTAACACTGAAGCTTTCTTT. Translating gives CATSGPGQGVNQLINTEAFF.

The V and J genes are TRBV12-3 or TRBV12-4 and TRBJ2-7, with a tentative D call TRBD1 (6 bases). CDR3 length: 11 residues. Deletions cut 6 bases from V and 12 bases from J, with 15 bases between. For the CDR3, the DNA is TGTGCCAGCAGCCGCACAGGGAAAAGGTACTTC. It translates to CASSRTGKRYF.

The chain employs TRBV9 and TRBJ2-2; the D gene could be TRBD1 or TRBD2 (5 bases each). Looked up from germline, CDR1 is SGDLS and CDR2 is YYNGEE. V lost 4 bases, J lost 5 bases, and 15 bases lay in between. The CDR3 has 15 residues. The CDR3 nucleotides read TGTGCCAGCAGCACCGCACTAGGACAAACCGGGGAGCTGTTTTTT. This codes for CASSTALGQTGELFF.

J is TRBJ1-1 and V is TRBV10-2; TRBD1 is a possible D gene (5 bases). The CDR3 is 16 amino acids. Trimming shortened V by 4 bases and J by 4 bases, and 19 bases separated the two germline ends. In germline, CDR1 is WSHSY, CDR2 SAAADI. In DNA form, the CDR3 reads TGCGCCAGCAGTGTGTTGGGGACGGTTGTTGGCACTGAAGCTTTCTTT. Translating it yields CASSVLGTVVGTEAFF.

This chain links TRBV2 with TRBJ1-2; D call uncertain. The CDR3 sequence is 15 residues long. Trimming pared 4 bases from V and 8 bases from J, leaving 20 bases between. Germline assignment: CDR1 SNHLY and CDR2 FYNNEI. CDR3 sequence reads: CASSADRYWEEGYTF. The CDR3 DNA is TGTGCCAGCAGTGCCGACCGTTACTGGGAGGAAGGCTACACCTTC.

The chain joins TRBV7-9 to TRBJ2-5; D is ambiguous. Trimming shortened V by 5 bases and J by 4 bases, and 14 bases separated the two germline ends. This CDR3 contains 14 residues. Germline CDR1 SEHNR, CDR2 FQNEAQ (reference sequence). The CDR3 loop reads CASSLSRGLETQYF. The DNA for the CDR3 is TGTGCCAGCAGCCTATCCCGTGGCTTAGAGACCCAGTACTTC.

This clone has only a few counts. The CDR3 sequence: CASSPGTSGEQYF. Written as DNA, the CDR3 is TGTGCCAGCAGTCCCGGGACTAGCGGGGAGCAGTACTTC. The chain combines TRBV6-6 with TRBJ2-7; 12 nucleotides agree with TRBD2. This CDR3 region has 13 residues. Germline CDR1 is MNHNY and CDR2 is SVGAGI (reference sequence). Unmatched junction bases numbered 3, after V lost 5 bases and J lost 7 bases.